Shown below are 21 T cell receptor beta chains from a single sample sequenced in a study of cytotoxic CD8 clonotypes in ibrutinib-treated CLL. Using immunoSEQ multiplex PCR, the repertoire was profiled, and TCRdb retains in-frame clones only, with some absent. Found here are around 130,000 clones, approximately 81% of them singletons; the top ten hold around 3%. This material consisted of PBMCs, taken after 24 months of ibrutinib treatment. The receptors come from a human donor with chronic lymphocytic leukemia.

This clone was observed a few times. This chain uses TRBV6-6 with TRBJ2-7; the D gene is possibly TRBD1 (6 bases). V lost 2 bases and J 7 bases, leaving 12 bases between the germline ends. Germline V CDR1 and CDR2: MNHNY, SVGAGI (reference sequence). The CDR3 is 13 residues long. CDR3 nucleotides: TGTGCCAGCAGTTACAGCACAGGGTGGGAGCAGTACTTC. Translated: CASSYSTGWEQYF.

In this sample, this clone turned up once. The chain joins TRBV5-1 to TRBJ2-3, with TRBD2 matching 7 bases. CDR3 length: 15 amino acids. V lost 1 base to trimming and J lost 3 bases; unmatched junction nucleotides: 5. Germline V CDR1 and CDR2: SGHRS, YFSETQ. The CDR3 region is CASSLSGRETDTQYF. The CDR3 DNA reads TGCGCCAGCAGCTTGTCGGGGAGGGAGACAGATACGCAGTATTTT. Complete variable domain (other parts from reference TRBV5-1 and TRBJ2-3): KAGVTQTPRYLIKTRGQQVTLSCSPISGHRSVSWYQQTPGQGLQFLFEYFSETQRNKGNFPGRFSGRQFSNSRSEMNVSTLELGDSALYLCASSLSGRETDTQYFGPGTRLTVL.

CDR3 sequence: CAWGVAPTLRGYGYTF. The CDR3 coding sequence is TGTGCCTGGGGGGTGGCACCGACCCTTCGGGGCTATGGCTACACCTTC. The chain links TRBV30 to TRBJ1-2, with D uncertain. Per germline, CDR1 GTSNPN and CDR2 SVGIG (reference sequence). This CDR3 region has 16 residues. Trimming removed 5 bases from V and 4 bases from J, with 23 bases in between.

About this clone: Other DNA sequences in this sample translate to the same CDR3. This chain connects TRBV5-1 to TRBJ1-4; D call uncertain. CDR3 size: 13 residues. Germline CDR1 and CDR2: SGHRS and YFSETQ. V lost 1 base to trimming and J lost 7 bases, with 8 bases between them. In DNA form, the CDR3 reads TGCGCCAGCAGCTTGAGGATGGGTGAAAAACTGTTTTTT. This encodes CASSLRMGEKLFF.

The CDR3 DNA reads as TGCGCCAGCAGAGCGAGAGTGGCAGGGAATGAAAAACTGTTTTTT. Encoded protein: CASRARVAGNEKLFF. The chain couples TRBV10-2 to TRBJ1-4; tentatively, D is TRBD1 (5 bases). Germline values: CDR1 WSHSY, CDR2 SAAADI. V lost 6 bases and J lost 5, with 16 bases in between. This CDR3 contains 15 residues.

The chain uses TRBV28 and TRBJ1-2; no clear D gene. Germline assignment: CDR1 MDHEN and CDR2 SYDVKM. The CDR3 loop spans 15 amino acids. V shed 3 bases and J shed 2 bases, with 13 bases lying between them. CDR3 nucleotide sequence: TGTGCCAGCAGTTTGGCCGGCATGGGGAACTATGGCTACACCTTC. Residues: CASSLAGMGNYGYTF.

The chain employs TRBV7-2 and TRBJ1-1; the D is unclear. CDR3 length: 13 residues. V was trimmed by 1 base and J by 7 bases, leaving 10 bases between them. In germline, CDR1 is SGHTA, CDR2 FQGNSA. CDR3 sequence reads: CASSLEFGVEAFF. The CDR3 region has the DNA TGTGCCAGCAGCTTAGAGTTCGGGGTTGAAGCTTTCTTT.

This clone occurred a few times. The chain couples TRBV6-5 to TRBJ1-5, with D hard to call. The CDR3 length is 14 residues. Germline V CDR1 and CDR2: MNHEY, SVGAGI. Trimming removed 2 bases from V and 5 bases from J, with 10 bases in between. The CDR3 spells CASSYSRVYQPQHF. Written as DNA, the CDR3 is TGTGCCAGCAGTTACAGTAGGGTTTATCAGCCCCAGCATTTT.

The gene calls are TRBV11-2 and TRBJ2-7, with unresolved D. CDR3 length equals 12 residues. The germline CDR1 and CDR2 sequences are SGHAT and FQNNGV. Between the trimmed V and J ends, which lost 6 bases and 2 bases, there was a span of 8 bases. CDR3 in amino acids: CASRGSTYEQYF. CDR3 in DNA: TGTGCCAGCAGGGGCTCGACCTACGAGCAGTACTTC.

The chain links TRBV27 to TRBJ1-2, with a possible D match to TRBD1 (6 bases). The CDR3 extends over 14 amino acids. CDR1 and CDR2 from the germline V gene are MNHEY and SMNVEV (reference sequence). Deletions cut 6 bases from V and 4 bases from J, with 15 bases between. CDR3 DNA sequence: TGTGCCAGCAGGTCTACAGGGTTCGGCTATGGCTACACCTTC. Translating gives CASRSTGFGYGYTF.

The chain couples TRBV19 to TRBJ1-2, with 7 positions matching TRBD1. This CDR3 region has 16 residues. Germline lookup yields CDR1 LNHDA and CDR2 SQIVND (reference sequence). The V and J ends lost 8 bases and 2 bases, in that order; junction bases with no gene match: 14. The CDR3 sequence is CASYNPGQPLNYGYTF. CDR3 in DNA: TGTGCCAGTTATAATCCGGGACAGCCGCTGAACTATGGCTACACCTTC.

The rearrangement links TRBV7-3 to TRBJ2-2, with D possibly matching TRBD1 (6 bases). CDR1 and CDR2 (germline): SGHTA, FQGTGA. This CDR3 is built from 15 residues. With 2 bases removed from V and 1 base from J, the gap between germline ends came to 8 bases. The CDR3 protein is CASSLGTMNTGELFF. The CDR3 DNA sequence: TGTGCCAGCAGCTTAGGGACAATGAACACCGGGGAGCTGTTTTTT.

This chain connects TRBV13 to TRBJ2-7, with TRBD2 matching over 7 bases. From germline, CDR1 is PRHDT and CDR2 FYEKMQ (reference sequence). The V segment lost 5 bases and the J segment 3 bases; nucleotides outside the gene matches: 13. The length of the CDR3 is 16 residues. This CDR3 is CASSPGGGGPHYEQYF. Written as DNA, the CDR3 is TGTGCCAGCAGCCCAGGTGGGGGGGGTCCCCACTACGAGCAGTACTTC. The variable domain in full, with the rest retrieved from reference TRBV13 and TRBJ2-7, is AAGVIQSPRHLIKEKRETATLKCYPIPRHDTVYWYQQGPGQDPQFLISFYEKMQSDKGSIPDRFSAQQFSDYHSELNMSSLELGDSALYFCASSPGGGGPHYEQYFGPGTRLTVT.

This rearrangement joins TRBV7-2 to TRBJ2-3; D may be TRBD2 (6 bases). CDR3 size: 22 residues. V lost 0 bases and J lost 0, with 28 bases in between. Germline V gene data show CDR1 as SGHTA and CDR2 as FQGNSA. The CDR3 nucleotides are TGTGCCAGCAGCTTAGCGTTTTTGAGTTTGCGGGACTTCCTCTCTAGCACAGATACGCAGTATTTT. Amino acid sequence: CASSLAFLSLRDFLSSTDTQYF.

This chain links TRBV30 with TRBJ2-5; TRBD2 is a possible D gene (5 bases). Between the trimmed V and J ends, which lost 2 bases and 3 bases, there was a span of 13 bases. CDR1 is GTSNPN, CDR2 SVGIG, per germline (reference sequence). This CDR3 spans 14 amino acids. This CDR3 reads CAWSSTGREETQYF. The CDR3 region has the DNA TGTGCCTGGAGTTCAACGGGGAGAGAAGAGACCCAGTACTTC. Full variable domain (outside the CDR3, taken from reference TRBV30 and TRBJ2-5): SQTIHQWPATLVQPVGSPLSLECTVEGTSNPNLYWYRQAAGRGLQLLFYSVGIGQISSEVPQNLSASRPQDRQFILSSKKLLLSDSGFYLCAWSSTGREETQYFGPGTRLLVL.

V is TRBV11-3 and J is TRBJ2-1; D ambiguous. CDR3 length equals 13 residues. Germline V gene data show CDR1 as SGHNT and CDR2 as YENEEA. The V end lost 1 base, the J end lost 6 bases, and 7 bases lay between the germline ends. CDR3 nucleotide sequence: TGTGCCAGCAGCTTAGGTCCCCTCAATGAGCAGTTCTTC. It yields the protein CASSLGPLNEQFF.

The chain employs TRBV6-4 and TRBJ2-5; no definite D call. Trimming removed 1 base at V and 3 bases at J, with 15 bases between. Germline-derived CDR1 and CDR2 are MRHNA and SNTAGT. This CDR3 comprises 16 residues. CDR3 amino acids: CASSDFLGREKETQYF. In DNA form, the CDR3 reads TGTGCCAGCAGTGACTTTCTAGGACGCGAAAAAGAGACCCAGTACTTC.

The rearrangement joins TRBV5-5 to TRBJ1-5, with a tentative D call TRBD1 (5 bases). V gave up 0 bases and J gave up 6 bases, with 19 bases separating them. The germline V gene has CDR1 SGHKS and CDR2 YYEKEE (reference sequence). This CDR3 spans 17 amino acids. The CDR3 loop is CASSLGPEGRKSQPQHF. Written as DNA, the CDR3 is TGTGCCAGCAGCTTGGGTCCCGAGGGGCGGAAGAGTCAGCCCCAGCATTTT.

The CDR3 nucleotides read TGTGCCAGCAGCTTTGAAACGGGATCTGGAAACACCATATATTTT. Translated: CASSFETGSGNTIYF. The chain carries TRBV9 and TRBJ1-3; D uncertain. CDR1 is SGDLS and CDR2 is YYNGEE in the germline V gene. The V end was cut by 4 bases, the J end by 1 base, with 12 bases between. The length of the CDR3 is 15 residues.

This clone was found once. V usage is TRBV6-6 and J usage is TRBJ1-2; 7 bases align to TRBD1. Germline V gives CDR1 MNHNY, CDR2 SVGAGI (reference sequence). J lost 4 bases, V lost 6 bases, and 8 bases had no gene match. CDR3 size: 14 residues. The CDR3 DNA is TGTGCCAGCAGGGGACAGCAAACCCCCTATGGCTACACCTTC. Translation gives CASRGQQTPYGYTF.

A few counts support this clone. The CDR3 loop reads CASNKLAAQETQYF. The CDR3 coding sequence is TGTGCCAGCAACAAACTAGCGGCCCAAGAGACCCAGTACTTC. This chain links TRBV2 with TRBJ2-5; 8 bases are shared with TRBD2. The CDR3 runs to 14 residues. Germline V gene lookup returns CDR1 SNHLY and CDR2 FYNNEI. The trim removed 7 bases at V and 1 base at J, leaving 5 bases unmatched.